This T cell receptor beta chain was found in a study of Ad26.COV2.S vaccination and SARS-CoV-2 variants. Study at large: Trial arm assignment for the donor was COV1001 Ad26.COV2.S.

Study-wide findings and caveats: People who got the vaccine or the placebo had similar non-spike TCR breadth. It was reported that spike-specific CD8+ and CD4+ T cell responses were substantially broad after vaccination.

V was cut by 7 bases and J by 2 bases, with 12 bases left in between. The CDR3 is 13 amino acids. CDR1 is MNHNY, CDR2 SVGAGI, per germline (reference sequence). Treatment indicated: over 15 received Ad26.COV2.S at low or high dose, single or two shots; roughly 5 received placebo; per-sample allocation not given. Samples came from day 63 after the first vaccine or placebo injection. The sample came from a Boston adult aged 18-55 years. Worth noting for this clone: Its specificity is not known.

Sequencing used immunoSEQ multiplex PCR; TCRdb keeps in-frame clones, though not all of them. Of 350,000 to 500,000 clones listed, 90% were seen once; the top ten hold more than 3.5%. The starting material was peripheral blood, obtained in a trial of Ad26.COV2.S vaccine versus placebo. The receptor's source is a person aged 18 to 59 who received the Ad26.COV2.S COVID-19 vaccine or a placebo. J is TRBJ2-7 and V is TRBV6-6; TRBD2 is a possible D gene (7 bases). In DNA, the CDR3 is TGTGCCAGCATCGGGGGGCTTACCTACGAGCAGTACTTC. Amino acid sequence: CASIGGLTYEQYF.